Listed below are T cell receptor beta chains from one sample, sequenced in a study of T cells expressing NK-cell markers. TCRdb reprocessed the 5' RACE reads, with one entry per CDR3 protein and no DNA. This sample lists about 160,000 distinct CDR3 sequences; its ten largest clones have 20% to 25%. Sequenced sample: blood T cells: a sorted CD56 or NKG2C T cell subset, CD4+ or CD8+ T cells, or bulk PBMC T cells (not recorded which). The receptors here all came from a man between 18 and 69 years old in good health. CDR3s include the opening cysteine and the closing phenylalanine or tryptophan. Fields, in order: V gene, J gene, CDR3 protein.

TRBV2,TRBJ2-2,CASSDRGQGNTGELFF
TRBV4-1,TRBJ2-7,CASSLTKGSYEQYF
TRBV7-8,TRBJ2-2,CASSYWTSVPSTGELFF
TRBV12-5,TRBJ2-7,CASGGRDIEYEQYF
TRBV20-1,TRBJ2-2,CSARDATIDTGELFF
TRBV13,TRBJ2-1,CASSLGTSGGSYEQFF
TRBV2,TRBJ2-1,CASRTLAGVYNEQFF
TRBV25-1,TRBJ2-2,CASRSILAGDRGTGELFF
TRBV2,TRBJ1-1,CASSESSEEGWTEAFF
TRBV6-5,TRBJ2-1,CASRSLLAGGHNEQFF
TRBV3-1,TRBJ1-2,CASSQDGRTYYGYTF
TRBV11-3,TRBJ2-2,CASSPTGENTGELFF